Below are 5 T cell receptor beta chains sequenced from a single sample in a study of T and B cells in COVID-19 patients. Blood genomic DNA input for TRB amplification was roughly 230-550 ng. TRB rearrangements were amplified by multiplex PCR with BIOMED2 TRB-A/B primers. MiXCR, applied by TCRdb to the multiplex PCR reads, yields one record per CDR3 protein. The repertoire includes around 21,000 distinct CDR3 sequences, over 25% of them detected once, and around 2.1% sits in the top ten. The sequenced material came from blood. The receptors were sampled from a human donor who had recovered from COVID-19.

This clonotype was seen more than once but under ten times. The chain employs TRBV10-3 and TRBJ2-4; D may be TRBD1 (5 bases). V was cut by 3 bases and J by 1 base, with 10 bases left in between. The CDR3 is made up of 15 amino acids. The germline CDR1 and CDR2 sequences are ENHRY and SYGVKD. CDR3 nucleotide sequence: TGTGCCATCAGTGAAACCGACAGTGCCAAAAACATTCAGTACTTC. As protein: CAISETDSAKNIQYF.

The chain carries TRBV20-1 and TRBJ2-1; tentatively, D is TRBD1 (6 bases). Germline V gene lookup returns CDR1 DFQATT and CDR2 SNEGSKA (reference sequence). V was pared by 0 bases and J by 1 base, with 10 bases between. This CDR3 has 15 residues. The CDR3 DNA reads as TGCAGTGCTAGAGAGGGACAAACTTCCTACAATGAGCAGTTCTTC. As protein: CSAREGQTSYNEQFF.

This rearrangement joins TRBV15 to TRBJ2-7, with D perhaps assigned TRBD1 or TRBD2 (6 bases each). V was trimmed by 2 bases and J by 0 bases, leaving 17 bases between them. CDR1 is LNHNV, CDR2 YYDKDF, per germline (reference sequence). This CDR3 comprises 17 residues. CDR3 DNA sequence: TGTGCCACCAGCAGATACAAGACAGGAGGGAGCTCCTACGAGCAGTACTTC. Translation gives CATSRYKTGGSSYEQYF.

This clonotype was observed a handful of times. The chain combines TRBV6-1 with TRBJ1-2; D unresolved. The CDR3 extends over 17 amino acids. Germline CDR1 is MNHNS and CDR2 is SASEGT. The ends were cut back, 2 bases at V and 2 bases at J, with 18 bases in the middle. CDR3: CASSERVNSGGNYGYTF. In DNA, the CDR3 is TGTGCCAGCAGTGAACGGGTAAATAGCGGCGGAAACTATGGCTACACCTTC.

This clonotype was counted many times. This chain connects TRBV19 to TRBJ1-5; D not certain. V shed 3 bases and J shed 2 bases, with 14 bases lying between them. CDR3 size: 16 residues. Germline loops: CDR1 LNHDA, CDR2 SQIVND (reference sequence). CDR3 nucleotide sequence: TGTGCCAGTAGTATGGGGAGGGTCGGAGGCAATCAGCCCCAGCATTTT. Its translation is CASSMGRVGGNQPQHF. Full variable domain (outside the CDR3, taken from reference TRBV19 and TRBJ1-5): DGGITQSPKYLFRKEGQNVTLSCEQNLNHDAMYWYRQDPGQGLRLIYYSQIVNDFQKGDIAEGYSVSREKKESFPLTVTSAQKNPTAFYLCASSMGRVGGNQPQHFGDGTRLSIL.